This T cell receptor beta chain was obtained from a study of T-cell reconstitution after alpha-beta-depleted transplantation in children. In its sample, this clonotype was seen many times. The V and J ends lost 4 bases and 2 bases, in that order; junction bases with no gene match: 2. Germline CDR1 and CDR2: DFQATT and SNEGSKA (reference sequence). The CDR3 contains 12 residues. Preparation of the TCRbeta library used unique molecular identifiers. One entry per CDR3 protein results from TCRdb running MiXCR on the PCR reads. The top ten clones hold about 13% of a sample with 150,000 to 200,000 distinct CDR3 sequences, roughly 15% of them seen once.

The clonotype was recovered from a human donor who donated a stem cell graft to a child with acute lymphoblastic leukemia. The input for sequencing was PBMCs from the stem cell graft donor, taken from the stem cell graft. This rearrangement joins TRBV20-1 to TRBJ2-7, with 7 bases that match TRBD1. In DNA, the CDR3 is TGCAGTGCTATTGACAGGGCCTACGAGCAGTACTTC. This encodes CSAIDRAYEQYF.